The 25 T cell receptor beta chains listed next were all sequenced from one sample in a study of blood T cell repertoires in COVID-19. Clones were sequenced by immunoSEQ multiplex PCR, and TCRdb holds only the in-frame ones, with some missing. The table shows tens of thousands of clones, with 89% occurring only once. Sequences were obtained from peripheral blood. The receptors come from a man aged 50 to 59 with active COVID-19.

This clone appeared a single time. The V gene is TRBV5-1, the J gene TRBJ2-5; 7 positions agree with TRBD1. The length of the CDR3 is 15 residues. Germline lookup yields CDR1 SGHRS and CDR2 YFSETQ. Unmatched junction bases numbered 7, after V lost 4 bases and J lost 1 base. The CDR3 here is CASSTGQAAQETQYF. DNA for the CDR3: TGCGCCAGCAGCACAGGACAGGCAGCCCAAGAGACCCAGTACTTC. The full variable domain, with the rest looked up from reference TRBV5-1 and TRBJ2-5, is KAGVTQTPRYLIKTRGQQVTLSCSPISGHRSVSWYQQTPGQGLQFLFEYFSETQRNKGNFPGRFSGRQFSNSRSEMNVSTLELGDSALYLCASSTGQAAQETQYFGPGTRLLVL.

This rearrangement joins TRBV5-1 to TRBJ2-7, with 7 bases aligning to TRBD1. There are 14 residues in the CDR3. The trim removed 0 bases at V and 5 bases at J, leaving 5 bases unmatched. CDR1 is SGHRS and CDR2 is YFSETQ in the germline V gene. The CDR3 region is CASSLATTGHEQYF. The CDR3, as DNA: TGCGCCAGCAGCTTGGCGACGACAGGGCACGAGCAGTACTTC.

The chain combines TRBV9 with TRBJ1-4; 9 bases agree with TRBD1. This CDR3 region has 15 residues. Per germline, CDR1 SGDLS and CDR2 YYNGEE. Trimming removed 3 bases from V and 8 bases from J; junction bases left unmatched: 8. DNA for the CDR3: TGTGCCAGCAGCGGGGCGGGACAGGGCTGGGAAAAACTGTTTTTT. Its protein is CASSGAGQGWEKLFF.

The rearrangement uses TRBV9 and TRBJ1-5; D gene unclear. The ends were cut back, 5 bases at V and 8 bases at J, with 17 bases in the middle. This CDR3 comprises 14 residues. Germline V gene data show CDR1 as SGDLS and CDR2 as YYNGEE. CDR3 nucleotide sequence: TGTGCCAGCAGTCCCACGTGGAGGGCTGAGCCCCAGCATTTT. Translating it yields CASSPTWRAEPQHF.

In its sample, this clone was seen once. The V gene is TRBV7-2, the J gene TRBJ2-2; tentative D call: TRBD1 (6 bases). The CDR3 is made up of 15 amino acids. The germline CDR1 and CDR2 sequences are SGHTA and FQGNSA. Trimming shortened V by 2 bases and J by 0 bases, and 7 bases separated the two germline ends. CDR3 nucleotide sequence: TGTGCCAGCAGCTTAACAGGGCCGAACACCGGGGAGCTGTTTTTT. The encoded protein is CASSLTGPNTGELFF.

This rearrangement joins TRBV9 to TRBJ2-1; TRBD2 matches 14 bases. CDR1 and CDR2 (germline): SGDLS, YYNGEE. V was pared by 4 bases and J by 7 bases, with 10 bases of the junction left unmatched. This CDR3 comprises 17 residues. The CDR3, as DNA: TGTGCCAGCAGCCCCGGGACTAGCGGGGGCCGGGGGAATGAGCAGTTCTTC. Protein product: CASSPGTSGGRGNEQFF.

This chain connects TRBV24-1 to TRBJ2-1; 12 bases align to TRBD2. The CDR3 has 17 amino acids. The V and J ends lost 3 bases and 8 bases, in that order; junction bases with no gene match: 10. Per the germline V gene, CDR1 is KGHDR and CDR2 is SFDVKD. CDR3 DNA: TGTGCCACCAGTGATAGGGCTAGCGGGGGGGCTGTAGATGAGCAGTTCTTC. This encodes CATSDRASGGAVDEQFF.

This rearrangement joins TRBV28 to TRBJ1-2, with D uncertain. CDR1 and CDR2 from the germline V gene are MDHEN and SYDVKM. CDR3 length: 12 residues. V dropped 2 bases and J dropped 8 bases, with 9 bases sitting between them. The CDR3 loop is CASSLIQSGYTF. The DNA of the CDR3 is TGTGCCAGCAGTTTAATACAGTCAGGCTACACCTTC.

This chain uses TRBV20-1 with TRBJ2-1; D is undetermined. CDR3 size: 10 residues. CDR1 is DFQATT and CDR2 is SNEGSKA in the germline V gene (reference sequence). Deletions cut 6 bases from V and 7 bases from J, with 7 bases between. For the CDR3, the DNA is TGCAGTGCCGTCGGGAATGAGCAGTTCTTC. This sequence encodes CSAVGNEQFF.

The rearrangement joins TRBV7-2 to TRBJ1-1, with a tentative D call TRBD1 (5 bases). CDR1 is SGHTA and CDR2 is FQGNSA in the germline V gene. The CDR3 length is 13 residues. Trimming pared 6 bases from V and 0 bases from J, leaving 8 bases between. CDR3: CASRRQMNTEAFF. DNA for the CDR3: TGTGCCAGCAGGAGACAGATGAACACTGAAGCTTTCTTT.

The V and J genes are TRBV6-5 and TRBJ2-3, with D hard to call. The CDR3 consists of 16 residues. V was cut by 0 bases and J by 1 base, with 11 bases left in between. Germline V lookup: CDR1 MNHEY, CDR2 SVGAGI. The CDR3 is CASSYSTRTGTDTQYF. The CDR3 DNA sequence: TGTGCCAGCAGTTACTCCACTCGAACAGGCACAGATACGCAGTATTTT.

The V and J genes are TRBV7-3 and TRBJ2-2; no clear D. CDR1 and CDR2 from the germline V gene are SGHTA and FQGTGA. This CDR3 has 14 residues. V was clipped by 4 bases and J by 4 bases, with 10 bases between them. CDR3 sequence (DNA): TGTGCCAGCAGCTCTAGTCGCACCACCGGGGAGCTGTTTTTT. It yields the protein CASSSSRTTGELFF.

This rearrangement joins TRBV18 to TRBJ1-2, with D possibly TRBD1 on 5 matching bases. Between the trimmed V and J ends, which lost 0 bases and 7 bases, there was a span of 15 bases. The CDR3 contains 15 residues. Germline CDR1 KGHSH, CDR2 LQKENI. The CDR3 sequence is CASSPPGGGAAGYTF. The CDR3 bases are TGTGCCAGCTCACCACCGGGGGGGGGAGCGGCTGGCTACACCTTC.

Here the CDR3 reads CASSLVGLAQETQYF. CDR3 DNA: TGTGCCAGCAGCTTAGTTGGACTAGCCCAAGAGACCCAGTACTTC. The V gene is TRBV7-2, the J gene TRBJ2-5, with 8 nucleotides matching TRBD2. The CDR3 consists of 15 residues. Germline V CDR1 and CDR2: SGHTA, FQGNSA. V lost 1 base and J lost 1; bases outside the gene matches: 2.

The J gene is TRBJ1-1, the V gene TRBV7-9; 8 bases agree with TRBD1. This CDR3 region has 14 residues. The ends lost 4 bases at V and 1 base at J; junction bases unmatched: 2. Per the germline V gene, CDR1 is SEHNR and CDR2 is FQNEAQ (reference sequence). CDR3 coding DNA: TGTGCCAGCAGCTGGGGGACAGGGAACACTGAAGCTTTCTTT. This codes for CASSWGTGNTEAFF.

J is TRBJ1-5 and V is TRBV9, with D maybe TRBD1 (5 bases). Germline CDR1 and CDR2: SGDLS and YYNGEE. Trimming removed 3 bases at V and 9 bases at J, with 22 bases between. This CDR3 spans 16 amino acids. The CDR3 bases are TGTGCCAGCAGCGCCGAGGACACCCCCCAAGGCTGGCCCCAGCATTTT. Translating gives CASSAEDTPQGWPQHF. Combining the CDR3 with reference TRBV9 and TRBJ1-5 gives the whole variable domain DSGVTQTPKHLITATGQRVTLRCSPRSGDLSVYWYQQSLDQGLQFLIQYYNGEERAKGNILERFSAQQFPDLHSELNLSSLELGDSALYFCASSAEDTPQGWPQHFGDGTRLSIL.

The chain has TRBV25-1 and TRBJ1-2; maybe TRBD1 (5 bases). CDR1 and CDR2 from the germline V gene are MGHDK and SYGVNS. The CDR3 totals 18 residues. The germline V and J ends were trimmed by 3 bases and 8 bases, with 28 bases remaining between them. CDR3 loop: CASSDEPGFRVKGRGYTF. The CDR3, as DNA: TGTGCCAGCAGTGACGAACCCGGGTTCCGGGTCAAGGGGCGCGGCTACACCTTC.

The chain recombines TRBV5-6 with TRBJ2-6; the match to TRBD1 covers 7 bases. Germline trimming cut 3 bases from V and 0 bases from J; bases unmatched to any gene: 9. CDR1 SGHDT and CDR2 YYEEEE come from the germline V gene. The CDR3 extends over 18 amino acids. CDR3 coding DNA: TGTGCCAGCAGCTCAAGGGGACAGCATCGCTCTGGGGCCAACGTCCTGACTTTC. Translation gives CASSSRGQHRSGANVLTF.

Here the CDR3 reads CASSPGTSGGAGETQYF. The CDR3 DNA reads TGTGCCAGCAGCCCTGGGACTAGCGGGGGGGCCGGAGAGACCCAGTACTTC. The genes are TRBV9 and TRBJ2-5; 16 bases map to TRBD2. Germline values: CDR1 SGDLS, CDR2 YYNGEE. J gave up 4 bases and V 4 bases, and 7 bases lay outside the gene matches. The CDR3 contains 17 residues.

V usage is TRBV10-3 and J usage is TRBJ1-2, with D maybe TRBD1 (6 bases). V dropped 10 bases and J dropped 0 bases, with 15 bases sitting between them. The V gene's germline CDR1 is ENHRY and CDR2 SYGVKD. This CDR3 has 14 residues. The CDR3 sequence is CATGTLPSNYGYTF. The CDR3, as DNA: TGTGCCACGGGGACACTACCTTCTAACTATGGCTACACCTTC.

The genes are TRBV3-1 (or the pseudogene TRBV3-2) and TRBJ1-2; 10 nucleotides match TRBD1. CDR1 is LGHDT, CDR2 YNNKEL, per germline (reference sequence). CDR3 length: 14 amino acids. The J segment lost 5 bases and the V segment lost 7 bases, leaving 7 bases of the junction unmatched. The CDR3 coding sequence is TGTGCCAGCAACCCGGGACAGGGGTTATATGGCTACACCTTC. It translates to CASNPGQGLYGYTF.

The DNA for the CDR3 is TGTGCCAGCACCAGGACAGCTAACTATGGCTACACCTTC. This sequence encodes CASTRTANYGYTF. This chain connects TRBV12-3 or TRBV12-4 to TRBJ1-2; TRBD1 is a possible D gene (6 bases). The CDR3 runs to 13 residues. V was pared by 7 bases and J by 0 bases, with 9 bases between.

The chain employs TRBV6-2 or TRBV6-3 and TRBJ1-2, with a tentative D call TRBD1 (5 bases). The CDR3 spans 13 residues. Trimming shortened V by 4 bases and J by 4 bases, and 10 bases separated the two germline ends. Per the germline V gene, CDR1 is MNHEY and CDR2 is SVGEGT. CDR3 sequence: CASSLGVAYGYTF. The CDR3 DNA sequence: TGTGCCAGCAGTTTAGGGGTAGCCTATGGCTACACCTTC.

The chain has TRBV13 and TRBJ2-5; D gene uncertain. Germline CDR1 is PRHDT and CDR2 is FYEKMQ (reference sequence). Trimming left V 4 bases short and J 5 bases short, with 11 bases between. This CDR3 is 13 amino acids long. Here the CDR3 DNA reads TGTGCCAGCAGCTCCTCCGGGTGGGAGACCCAGTACTTC. It yields the protein CASSSSGWETQYF.

This chain uses TRBV5-1 with TRBJ2-2; TRBD2 matches 8 bases. CDR1 and CDR2 (germline): SGHRS, YFSETQ. The CDR3 has 16 amino acids. After removal of 4 bases from V and 4 bases from J, the junction contained 9 bases not matched to a gene. CDR3 region: CASSNNKGLGTGELFF. CDR3 DNA sequence: TGCGCCAGCAGCAACAATAAGGGACTAGGCACCGGGGAGCTGTTTTTT.